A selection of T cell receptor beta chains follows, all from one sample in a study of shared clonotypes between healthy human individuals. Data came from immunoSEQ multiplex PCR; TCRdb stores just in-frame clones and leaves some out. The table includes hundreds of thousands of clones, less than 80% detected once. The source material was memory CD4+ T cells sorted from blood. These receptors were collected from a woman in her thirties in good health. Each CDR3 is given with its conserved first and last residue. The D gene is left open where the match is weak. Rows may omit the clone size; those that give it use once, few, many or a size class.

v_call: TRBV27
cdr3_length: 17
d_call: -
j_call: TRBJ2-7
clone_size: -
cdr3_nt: TGTGCCAGCAGCCCCCGGACGGAGACTTACTTTCCCTACGAGCAGTACTTC
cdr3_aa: CASSPRTETYFPYEQYF

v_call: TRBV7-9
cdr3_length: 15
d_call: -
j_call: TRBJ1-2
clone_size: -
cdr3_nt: TGTGCCAGCAGCCCCCGAGGGGTCGGGAACTATGGCTACACCTTC
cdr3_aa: CASSPRGVGNYGYTF

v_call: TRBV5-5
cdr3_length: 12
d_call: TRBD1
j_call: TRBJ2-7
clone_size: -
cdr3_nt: TGTGCCAGCAGCACCTGGACAGGGGAGCAGTACTTC
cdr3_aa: CASSTWTGEQYF

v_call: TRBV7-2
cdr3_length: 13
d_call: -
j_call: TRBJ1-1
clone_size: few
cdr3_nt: TGTGCCAGCAGCAGCCAGAGGGACACTGAAGCTTTCTTT
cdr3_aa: CASSSQRDTEAFF

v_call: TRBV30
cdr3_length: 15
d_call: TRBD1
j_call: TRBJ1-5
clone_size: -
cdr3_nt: TGTGCCTGGAGTCGAAGGGACAGAAGGGATCAGCCCCAGCATTTT
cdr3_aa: CAWSRRDRRDQPQHF

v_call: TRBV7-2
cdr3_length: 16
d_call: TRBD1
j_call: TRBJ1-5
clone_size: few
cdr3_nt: TGTGCCAGCAGCTTAGCGGCCGGGACAGGTTGGGGGCCCCAGCATTTT
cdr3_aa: CASSLAAGTGWGPQHF

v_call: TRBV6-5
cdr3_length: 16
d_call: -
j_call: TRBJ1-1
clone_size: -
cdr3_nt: TGTGCCAGCAGTTACGAACCCGGGGGTGGTGACACTGAAGCTTTCTTT
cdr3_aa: CASSYEPGGGDTEAFF

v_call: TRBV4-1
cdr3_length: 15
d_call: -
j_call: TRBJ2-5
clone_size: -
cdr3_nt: TGCGCCAGCAGCCAAGTAGTTTATGTAGCGGAGACCCAGTACTTC
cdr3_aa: CASSQVVYVAETQYF

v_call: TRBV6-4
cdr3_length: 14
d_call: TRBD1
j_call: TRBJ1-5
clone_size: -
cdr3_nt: TGTGCCAGCAGTGAACAGGGGATCAATCAGCCCCAGCATTTT
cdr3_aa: CASSEQGINQPQHF

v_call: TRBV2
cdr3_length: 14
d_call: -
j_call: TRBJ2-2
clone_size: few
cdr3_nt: TGTGCCAGCATTGGGCAGGGGCGCACCGGGGAGCTGTTTTTT
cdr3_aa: CASIGQGRTGELFF

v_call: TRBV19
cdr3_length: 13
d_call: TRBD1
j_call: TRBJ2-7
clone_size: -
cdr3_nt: TGTGCCAGCAGGGGACAGGGTTTCTCCGAGCAGTACTTC
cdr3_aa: CASRGQGFSEQYF

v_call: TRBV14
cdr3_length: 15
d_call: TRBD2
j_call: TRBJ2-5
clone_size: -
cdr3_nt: TGTGCCAGCAGCCGACATAGCGGGAATGTGGAGACCCAGTACTTC
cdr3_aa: CASSRHSGNVETQYF

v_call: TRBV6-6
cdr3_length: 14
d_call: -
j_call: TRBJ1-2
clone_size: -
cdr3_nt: TGTGCCAGCAGCTCAATCCGGGGGGCATATGGCTACACCTTC
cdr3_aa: CASSSIRGAYGYTF

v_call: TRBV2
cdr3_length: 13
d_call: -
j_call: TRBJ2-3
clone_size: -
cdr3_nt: TGTGCCAGTCACAGATGGTTAGGGGATACGCAGTATTTT
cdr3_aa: CASHRWLGDTQYF

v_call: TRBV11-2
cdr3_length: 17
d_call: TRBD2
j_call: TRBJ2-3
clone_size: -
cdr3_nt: TGTGCCAGCAGCTTAGACGCCTGGCGGGAGAGGGCAGATACGCAGTATTTT
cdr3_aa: CASSLDAWRERADTQYF

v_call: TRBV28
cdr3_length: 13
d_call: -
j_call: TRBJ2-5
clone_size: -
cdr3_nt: TGTGCCAGCAGTAACAGCGTTTCAGAGACCCAGTACTTC
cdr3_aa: CASSNSVSETQYF

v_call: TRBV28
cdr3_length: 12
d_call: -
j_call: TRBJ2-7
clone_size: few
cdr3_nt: TGTGCCAGCAGCCGCCCTCAGGGGACGCAGTACTTC
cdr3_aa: CASSRPQGTQYF

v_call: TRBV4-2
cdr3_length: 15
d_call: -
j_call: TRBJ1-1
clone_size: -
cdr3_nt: TGTGCCAGCAGCGATAGGGCACGGGCGAACACTGAAGCTTTCTTT
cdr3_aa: CASSDRARANTEAFF

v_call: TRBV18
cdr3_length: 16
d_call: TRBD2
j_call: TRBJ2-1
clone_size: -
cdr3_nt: TGTGCCAGCTCACACCCACTAGCGGGAGAAAATAATGAGCAGTTCTTC
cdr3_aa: CASSHPLAGENNEQFF

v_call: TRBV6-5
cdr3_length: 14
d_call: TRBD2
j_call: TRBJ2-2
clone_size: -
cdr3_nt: TGTGCCAGCAGGGACCTAGCGGGAGCCGGGGAGCTGTTTTTT
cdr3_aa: CASRDLAGAGELFF

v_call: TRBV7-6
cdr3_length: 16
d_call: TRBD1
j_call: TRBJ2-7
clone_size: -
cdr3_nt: TGTGCCAGCAGCTCCCGGCGGAGGACAGGGGAGTACGAGCAGTACTTC
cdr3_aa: CASSSRRRTGEYEQYF

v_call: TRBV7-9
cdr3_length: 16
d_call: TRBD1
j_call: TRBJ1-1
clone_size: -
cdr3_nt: TGTGCCAGCAGCTGGAGGGACAGACTTGTGAACACTGAAGCTTTCTTT
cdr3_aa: CASSWRDRLVNTEAFF

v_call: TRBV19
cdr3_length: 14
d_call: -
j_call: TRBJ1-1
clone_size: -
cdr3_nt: TGTGCCAGTAGTATACGGGGCGGGGACACTGAAGCTTTCTTT
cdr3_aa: CASSIRGGDTEAFF

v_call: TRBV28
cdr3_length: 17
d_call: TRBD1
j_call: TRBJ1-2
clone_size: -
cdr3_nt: TGTGCCAGCAGAGCCGGGACAGCTTCGGGCCTAAACTATGGCTACACCTTC
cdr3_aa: CASRAGTASGLNYGYTF

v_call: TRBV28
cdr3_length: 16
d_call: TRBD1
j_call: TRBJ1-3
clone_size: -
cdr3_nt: TGTGCCAGCAGTTCCCAGGGGACAGGGACTGGAAACACCATATATTTT
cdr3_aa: CASSSQGTGTGNTIYF

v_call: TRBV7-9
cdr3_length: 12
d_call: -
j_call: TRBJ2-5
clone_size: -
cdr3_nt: TGTGCCAGCAGCTTAGAAGGGAGCAACCAGTACTTC
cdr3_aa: CASSLEGSNQYF

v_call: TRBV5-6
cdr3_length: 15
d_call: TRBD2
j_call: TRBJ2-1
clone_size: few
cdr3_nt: TGTGCCAGCAGCTTGGGCGGTAGCGGGAGTAGGGAGCAGTTCTTC
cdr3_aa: CASSLGGSGSREQFF

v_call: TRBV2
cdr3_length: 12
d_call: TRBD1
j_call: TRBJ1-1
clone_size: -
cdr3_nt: TGTGCCAGCACTTGGACAGGGACTGAAGCTTTCTTT
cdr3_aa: CASTWTGTEAFF

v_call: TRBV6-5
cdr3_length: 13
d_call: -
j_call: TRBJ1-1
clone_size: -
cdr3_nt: TGTGCCAGCAACCAGACCCCGGCCAAAGGAGCTTTCTTT
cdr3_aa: CASNQTPAKGAFF

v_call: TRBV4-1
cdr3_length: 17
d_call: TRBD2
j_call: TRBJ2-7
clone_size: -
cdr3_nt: TGCGCCAGCAGCCAAAGCGCAGTTAGCGGGGACTACTACGAGCAGTACTTC
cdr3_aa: CASSQSAVSGDYYEQYF

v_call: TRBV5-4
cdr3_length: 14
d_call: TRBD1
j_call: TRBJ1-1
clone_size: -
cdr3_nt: TGTGCCAGCAGCAATGGACAGGTCGAGACTGAAGCTTTCTTT
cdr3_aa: CASSNGQVETEAFF

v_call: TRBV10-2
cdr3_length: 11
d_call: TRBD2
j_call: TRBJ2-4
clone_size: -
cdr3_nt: TGCGCCAGCAGACTAGCGGGTCGACAGTACTTC
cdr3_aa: CASRLAGRQYF

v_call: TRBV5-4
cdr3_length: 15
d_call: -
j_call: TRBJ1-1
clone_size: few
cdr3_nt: TGTGCCAGCAGCAGATGGACAGATATGAACACTGAAGCTTTCTTT
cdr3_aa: CASSRWTDMNTEAFF

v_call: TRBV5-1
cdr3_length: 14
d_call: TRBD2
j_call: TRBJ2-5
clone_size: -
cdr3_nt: TGCGCCAGCAGCTTAAGCGGGGGGCAAGAGACCCAGTACTTC
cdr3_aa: CASSLSGGQETQYF